This T cell receptor (beta chain) derives from a study of OX40 agonist ivuxolimab in advanced cancers. The CDR3 is 14 amino acids. Trimming took off 1 base at V and 7 bases at J, with 11 bases between the two ends. Per the germline V gene, CDR1 is SGHTA and CDR2 is FQGNSA. Libraries were prepared by immunoSEQ multiplex PCR; TCRdb keeps only in-frame clonotypes and omits some of them. This repertoire shows about 50,000 clones, approximately 84% found once; its top ten account for 10% to 15%. This chain uses TRBV7-2 with TRBJ2-4; tentatively, D is TRBD1 or TRBD2 (6 bases each). The sequence derives from an adult with an advanced solid tumor such as melanoma, head and neck, liver or kidney cancer. The sample was CD4+ or CD8+ T cells sorted from blood, taken in a trial of the OX40 agonist ivuxolimab. CDR3 sequence reads: CASSLGGARNIQYF. As DNA, the CDR3 is TGTGCCAGCAGCTTAGGGGGGGCGCGGAACATTCAGTACTTC.